This paragraph reports one T cell receptor (beta chain). Its antigen remains unknown. These data originate in a study of OX40 agonist ivuxolimab in advanced cancers. As for the study in general: Clinicians treated patients with ivuxolimab, an agonistic anti-OX40 (CD134) antibody.

The repertoire was sequenced with immunoSEQ multiplex PCR; TCRdb's copy has only in-frame clones and lacks some. The table records approximately 81,000 clones, approximately 86% of them present only once. Overall study results and limits: Among the nonresponders, some also had low normalized T-cell clonal expansion.

V was trimmed by 5 bases and J by 6 bases, leaving 10 bases between them. CDR1 and CDR2 (germline): SGHTA, FQGNSA. This CDR3 is 13 amino acids long. The sample was CD4+ or CD8+ T cells sorted from blood, taken in a trial of the OX40 agonist ivuxolimab. The clonotype comes from an adult with an advanced solid tumor such as melanoma, head and neck, liver or kidney cancer. This chain joins TRBV7-2 and TRBJ2-2; D is undetermined. CDR3 in amino acids: CASSPAKAGELFF. DNA of the CDR3: TGTGCCAGCAGCCCAGCTAAGGCCGGGGAGCTGTTTTTT.